This TCR beta chain emerged from a study of post-analysis software for immune sequencing data. Study overall: The cohort encompassed relapsing-remitting, secondary progressive and progressive-relapsing multiple sclerosis disease courses.

A note on this clonotype: As yet, its antigen is unknown.

cDNA libraries for TCR beta contained unique molecular identifiers. cDNA molecules numbering 450,000 to 650,000 came from about 1 to 10 million T cells. MiXCR, run by TCRdb on the PCR reads, gives a single entry per CDR3 protein. The sample yields 160,000 or so distinct CDR3 sequences, about 34% seen once. This CDR3 comprises 15 residues. Germline assignment: CDR1 SGHRS and CDR2 YFSETQ. V lost 6 bases and J lost 9; bases outside the gene matches: 10. Overall study findings and caveats: TRBV5-6, TRBV5-1 and TRBV20-1 belonged to a set of roughly 5 TRBV segments that were more frequent in patients than controls. A significant reduction in normalized Chao1 diversity was observed in multiple sclerosis patients versus controls.

The chain carries TRBV5-1 and TRBJ2-1; 12 nucleotides agree with TRBD1. Sequenced material: blood, taken after autologous hematopoietic stem cell transplantation. The source of this sequence is a girl between 5 and 17 years old with multiple sclerosis. The CDR3 DNA is TGCGCCAGCACCACTTCGGGACAGGGGGCTGGTGAGCAGTTCTTC. Its protein product is CASTTSGQGAGEQFF.